The T cell receptor beta chain described here comes from a study of regulatory dendritic cells for organ transplantation. Between the trimmed V and J ends, which lost 1 base and 0 bases, there was a span of 6 bases. Per the germline V gene, CDR1 is LGHNT and CDR2 is FRNRAP. The CDR3 covers 14 residues. Details on this clone: The antigen is undetermined.

This table comes from immunoSEQ multiplex PCR, and its TCRdb copy is limited to in-frame clones, with some not included. This sample has approximately 11,000 clones; nearly 90% occur once, and the top ten carry roughly 0.41%. Sorted subsets were CFSE-labeled and cultured four to five days with allogeneic dendritic cells. Sequenced material: naive CD8+ T cells from blood cultured with dendritic cells. Subset here: CD45RA+ naive T cells. The source is a human donor in good health. The J gene is TRBJ2-5, the V gene TRBV12-5; D remains unclear. CDR3 amino acids: CASGLDGYQETQYF. The CDR3 DNA follows: TGTGCTAGTGGTTTGGACGGGTACCAAGAGACCCAGTACTTC. Supplemented by reference TRBV12-5 and TRBJ2-5, the full variable domain reads DARVTQTPRHKVTEMGQEVTMRCQPILGHNTVFWYRQTMMQGLELLAYFRNRAPLDDSGMPKDRFSAEMPDATLATLKIQPSEPRDSAVYFCASGLDGYQETQYFGPGTRLLVL.